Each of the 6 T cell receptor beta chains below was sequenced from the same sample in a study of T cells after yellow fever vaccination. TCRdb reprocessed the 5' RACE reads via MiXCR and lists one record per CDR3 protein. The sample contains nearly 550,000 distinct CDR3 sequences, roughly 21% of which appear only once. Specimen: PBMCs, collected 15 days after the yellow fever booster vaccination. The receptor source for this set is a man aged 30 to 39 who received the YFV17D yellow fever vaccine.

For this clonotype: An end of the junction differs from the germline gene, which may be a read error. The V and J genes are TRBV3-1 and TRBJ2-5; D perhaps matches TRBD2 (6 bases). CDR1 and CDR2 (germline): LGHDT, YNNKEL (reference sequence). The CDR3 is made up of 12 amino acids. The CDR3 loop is CASSQTRDSVDF. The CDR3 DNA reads TGTGCCAGCAGCCAAACCCGGGACTCGGTCGACTTC.

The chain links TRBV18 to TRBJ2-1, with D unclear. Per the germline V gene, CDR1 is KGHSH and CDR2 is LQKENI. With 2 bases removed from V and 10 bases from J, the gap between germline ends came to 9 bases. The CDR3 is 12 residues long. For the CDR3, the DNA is TGTGCCAGCTCACCAATTCCCAGGGAGCAGTTCTTC. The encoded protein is CASSPIPREQFF.

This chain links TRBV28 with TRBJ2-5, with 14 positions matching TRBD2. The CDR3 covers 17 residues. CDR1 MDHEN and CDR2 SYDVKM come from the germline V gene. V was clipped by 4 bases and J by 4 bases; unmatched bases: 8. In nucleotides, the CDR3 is TGTGCCAGCAGTTCCAGGACTAGCGGGAGGAGTACAGAGACCCAGTACTTC. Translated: CASSSRTSGRSTETQYF.

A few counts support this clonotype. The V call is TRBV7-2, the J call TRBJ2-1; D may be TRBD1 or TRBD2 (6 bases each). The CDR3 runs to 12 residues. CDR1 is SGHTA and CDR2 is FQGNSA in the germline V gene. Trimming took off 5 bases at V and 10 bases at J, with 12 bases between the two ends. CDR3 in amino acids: CASSRGQREQFF. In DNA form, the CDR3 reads TGTGCCAGCAGCCGGGGGCAGCGGGAGCAGTTCTTC.

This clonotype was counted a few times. In DNA, the CDR3 is TGTGCCATCACCCCAGGACTAGCGGGAGACACAGATACGCAGTATTTT. This encodes CAITPGLAGDTDTQYF. The chain links TRBV10-3 to TRBJ2-3; 13 bases align to TRBD2. V lost 7 bases to trimming and J lost 2 bases; unmatched junction nucleotides: 6. CDR3 length: 16 amino acids. Germline-derived CDR1 and CDR2 are ENHRY and SYGVKD.

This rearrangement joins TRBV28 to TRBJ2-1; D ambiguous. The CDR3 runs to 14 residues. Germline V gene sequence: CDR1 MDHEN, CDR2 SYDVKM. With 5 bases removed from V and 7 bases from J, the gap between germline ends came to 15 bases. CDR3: CASSIRNIGNEQFF. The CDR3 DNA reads TGTGCCAGCAGTATACGAAACATCGGGAATGAGCAGTTCTTC.